These T cell receptor beta chains were read from a single sample in a study of T cells after posttransplantation cyclophosphamide. Clones were read by immunoSEQ multiplex PCR, and TCRdb kept only the in-frame ones, dropping some. Captured here are about 38,000 clones, none seen once; the top ten comprise 2.5%. The sample taken for sequencing was PBMCs. The receptors were gathered from a man aged 45-60 years in good health, CMV-negative, and a related stem cell transplant donor. The CDR3 runs from the conserved cysteine through the conserved F or W. The D gene is left open where the match is weak. Size is stated as once, few or many counts, or a class when the clone is expanded.

>TRBV5-1|TRBJ2-7|many|TRBD2
TGCGCCAGCAGCTTGGTGCTAGCGGGTTCCTACGAGCAGTACTTC
CASSLVLAGSYEQYF
>TRBV18|TRBJ2-2|many|-
TGTGCCAGCTCACCTCTAGGACACTTAAACACCGGGGAGCTGTTTTTT
CASSPLGHLNTGELFF
>TRBV18|TRBJ2-3|many|-
TGTGCCAGCTCATTTCTAGCTACAGATACGCAGTATTTT
CASSFLATDTQYF
>TRBV7-9|TRBJ2-1|many|-
TGTGCCAGATCAACTAGTCCCCACTCCTACAATGAGCAGTTCTTC
CARSTSPHSYNEQFF
>TRBV7-3|TRBJ1-3|many|-
TGTGCCAGCAGCCTAGCAAGTAGGGACACCATATATTTT
CASSLASRDTIYF
>TRBV5-5|TRBJ1-1|many|-
TGTGCCAGCAGCTTGGGTTTAGTGACTGAAGCTTTCTTT
CASSLGLVTEAFF
>TRBV2|TRBJ1-4|medium-sized|-
TGTGCCAGCACCCTAAATGAAAAACTGTTTTTT
CASTLNEKLFF
>TRBV4-1|TRBJ1-2|many|-
TGCGCCAGCAGCCAATCCGGGACACTTAACTATGGCTACACCTTC
CASSQSGTLNYGYTF
>TRBV7-9|TRBJ1-2|few|-
TGTGCCAGCAGCTTAGCTCAGGGCCTTAACTATGGCTACATCTTC
CASSLAQGLNYGYIF
>TRBV11-2|TRBJ2-5|few|-
TGTGCCAGCACCCTACTCGCAGGGCAAGAGACCCAGTACTTC
CASTLLAGQETQYF
>TRBV12-5|TRBJ1-5|many|TRBD1
TGTGCTAGTGGTTCCCGACACCTTGGACAGGGGGCAGGTCAGCCCCAGCATTTT
CASGSRHLGQGAGQPQHF
>TRBV25-1|TRBJ2-2|few|-
TGTGCCAGCAGTGAATCCCCAGGGACTTCGGGGTTCACCGGGGAGCTGTTTTTT
CASSESPGTSGFTGELFF
>TRBV5-1|TRBJ1-1|many|-
TGCGCCAGCAGCCTAAACGGGGGTTTGAACACTGAAGCTTTCTTT
CASSLNGGLNTEAFF
>TRBV9|TRBJ1-5|many|-
TGTGCCAGCAGCGTAGGACAGAATAGCAATCAGCCCCAGCATTTT
CASSVGQNSNQPQHF
>TRBV10-3|TRBJ1-2|few|-
TGTGCCATCAGTAGTGGGGGCCCTAACTATGGCTACACCTTC
CAISSGGPNYGYTF
>TRBV27|TRBJ2-3|many|TRBD1
TGTGCCACCTGGGACAGGGGGTTTTATTTT
CATWDRGFYF
>TRBV5-1|TRBJ1-3|many|-
TGCGCCAGCAGCTTGTCGGGGTACGGAAACACCATATATTTT
CASSLSGYGNTIYF
>TRBV2|TRBJ1-3|many|-
TGTGCCAGCAGTGTACGGGAGTCTGGAAACACCATATATTTT
CASSVRESGNTIYF
>TRBV2|TRBJ1-2|few|TRBD1
TGTGCCAGCAGTGGACAGGGGGCACAGTATGGCTACACCTTC
CASSGQGAQYGYTF
>TRBV7-6|TRBJ2-1|few|-
TGTGCCAGCAGCTTAGTTAAGACGGGTCGGAACGAGCAGTTCTTC
CASSLVKTGRNEQFF
>TRBV10-3|TRBJ2-5|many|TRBD1
TGTGCCATCAGTGCCCAGACAGGGACGTGGGAGACCCAGTACTTC
CAISAQTGTWETQYF
>TRBV6-6|TRBJ1-2|many|TRBD1
TGTGCCAGCAGCCTGGGACAGGACTATGGCTACACCTTC
CASSLGQDYGYTF
>TRBV5-1|TRBJ1-4|many|-
TGCGCCAGCAGCTTGGAGCTCGGTTTGAGTGGTGAAAAACTGTTTTTT
CASSLELGLSGEKLFF
>TRBV6-1|TRBJ2-2|few|TRBD2
TGTGCCAGCAGTGAGGGGAGGGTTGTATTCACCGGGGAGCTGTTTTTT
CASSEGRVVFTGELFF
>TRBV5-1|TRBJ2-1|many|TRBD2
TGCGCCAGCAGCACCGGGACTAGCGGGTTCGATGAGCAGTTCTTC
CASSTGTSGFDEQFF
>TRBV14|TRBJ2-1|many|TRBD1
TGTGCCAGCAGCCCCCGACAGGGTATTCCCTATGAGCAGTTCTTC
CASSPRQGIPYEQFF
>TRBV7-6|TRBJ1-4|many|-
TGTGCCAGCAGCTTAACGGGAAGGCCAAATGAAAAACTGTTTTTT
CASSLTGRPNEKLFF
>TRBV7-4|TRBJ2-7|many|-
TGTGCCAGCAGCCAGCCCCCACCAGGGGTGCGCGAGCAGTACTTC
CASSQPPPGVREQYF
>TRBV19|TRBJ1-2|few|-
TGTGCCAGTAGTATGGATCTCGCGGGGATTGGTGGCTACACCTTC
CASSMDLAGIGGYTF
>TRBV7-3|TRBJ2-1|many|TRBD2
TGTGCCAGCAGCTTAAGTCGGGAGGGCCAGGCTGAGCAGTTCTTC
CASSLSREGQAEQFF
>TRBV10-2|TRBJ1-1|many|-
TGCGCCAGCAGTGCCGACGGAGGGGCTTTCTTT
CASSADGGAFF
>TRBV6-6|TRBJ2-1|few|TRBD2
TGTGCCACCCTGAGCGGGGGGAATGAGCAGTTCTTC
CATLSGGNEQFF
>TRBV6-5|TRBJ1-2|many|-
TGTGCCAGCAGTTACTCCAATAACTATGGCTACACCTTC
CASSYSNNYGYTF
>TRBV6-1|TRBJ2-3|few|-
TGTGCCAGCAGTCGAGCCGAAACAGATACGCAGTATTTT
CASSRAETDTQYF
>TRBV14|TRBJ1-2|many|TRBD1
TGTGCCAGCAGCCGGGACAGTCCTAACTATGGCTACACCTTC
CASSRDSPNYGYTF
>TRBV5-1|TRBJ2-3|many|TRBD1
TGCGCCAGCAGCGCAGGGACAGGGGGAGATACGCAGTATTTT
CASSAGTGGDTQYF
>TRBV27|TRBJ2-7|many|TRBD1
TGTGCCAGCAGCCCCGGACAGGGGATCGACTTTACCTACGAGCAGTACTTC
CASSPGQGIDFTYEQYF
>TRBV27|TRBJ1-2|few|TRBD1
TGTGCCAGCAGTTTCGCGGGACAGGGCGCATTTCAACTCTATGGCTACACCTTC
CASSFAGQGAFQLYGYTF
>TRBV10-2|TRBJ2-2|many|TRBD1
TGCGCCAGCCGAATGACAGGGGGTCCTACCGGGGAGCTGTTTTTT
CASRMTGGPTGELFF
>TRBV4-2|TRBJ2-3|many|TRBD2
TGTGCCAGCAGCCAAGTAACTAGCGGGGGTGCAGATACGCAGTATTTT
CASSQVTSGGADTQYF
>TRBV5-4|TRBJ1-2|few|TRBD1
TGTGCCAGCAGCTTTGAGGGGGCGCGGGCCTATGGCTACACCTTC
CASSFEGARAYGYTF
>TRBV11-3|TRBJ1-1|many|TRBD1
TGTGCCAGCAGTCCCAGAGGGGGCAGGGACACTGAAGCTTTCTTT
CASSPRGGRDTEAFF
>TRBV2|TRBJ1-4|many|-
TGTGCCAGCAGTACCCCCAGGGTGGCTAATGAAAAACTGTTTTTT
CASSTPRVANEKLFF
>TRBV5-1|TRBJ1-4|many|TRBD1
TGCGCCAGCAGGCAAGGGACAGCGAATGAAAAACTGTTTTTT
CASRQGTANEKLFF
>TRBV19|TRBJ2-3|many|-
TGTGCCAGTAGTTCTTGGGCCATCTCGAAGGCAGATACGCAGTATTTT
CASSSWAISKADTQYF
>TRBV7-9|TRBJ1-2|many|TRBD1
TGTGCCAGCAGCCTGGGACAGGGAGATGGCTACACCTTC
CASSLGQGDGYTF
>TRBV13|TRBJ2-5|many|-
TGTGCCAGCAGCTCCCTCCGGGACACAGAAGAGACCCAGTACTTC
CASSSLRDTEETQYF
>TRBV5-1|TRBJ1-1|many|-
TGCGCCAGCAGCTTTACAGGGTTCACTGAAGCTTTCTTT
CASSFTGFTEAFF
>TRBV9|TRBJ2-1|many|TRBD2
TGTGCCAGCAGCGTAACAGCGGGAGGAGGTAGTGAGCAGTTCTTC
CASSVTAGGGSEQFF
>TRBV29-1|TRBJ2-1|many|TRBD1
TGCAGCGTTGTGGGACAGGGTTGGAATGAGCAGTTCTTC
CSVVGQGWNEQFF
>TRBV5-1|TRBJ2-1|many|-
TGCGCCAGCAGCTTGGATGGGCAGGGCTACAATGAGCAGTTCTTC
CASSLDGQGYNEQFF
>TRBV9|TRBJ2-1|many|TRBD2
TGTGCCAGCAGCGTAGGGAGTAGCGGGGTGTGGAATGAGCAGTTCTTC
CASSVGSSGVWNEQFF
>TRBV6-5|TRBJ1-5|many|-
TGTGCCAGCAGTCCACTTAATAATCAGCCCCAGCATTTT
CASSPLNNQPQHF